Below are 11 T cell receptor beta chains sequenced from a single sample in a study of cytomegalovirus exposure and HLA in healthy donors. PCR amplification relied on 60 Vbeta primers (plus 13 Jbeta primers). Here immunoSEQ multiplex PCR was the method, and the copy in TCRdb shows in-frame clones only, minus some. Among around 150,000 clones listed, around 84% were seen once. Sequenced input: PBMCs. All receptors come from a woman between 40 and 55 years old in good health and CMV-seronegative.

The chain is built from TRBV29-1 and TRBJ2-2, with D perhaps matching TRBD1 (5 bases). The ends were cut back, 7 bases at V and 3 bases at J, with 15 bases in the middle. Germline loops: CDR1 SQVTM, CDR2 ANQGSEA. This CDR3 has 14 amino acids. The CDR3 DNA is TGCAGCGGCAGCGTGGGGCGAGACACCGGGGAGCTGTTTTTT. Its protein product is CSGSVGRDTGELFF.

The gene calls are TRBV5-1 and TRBJ2-3; 10 bases agree with TRBD2. The V and J ends lost 4 bases and 1 base, in that order; junction bases with no gene match: 3. Germline lookup yields CDR1 SGHRS and CDR2 YFSETQ. There are 15 residues in the CDR3. The CDR3 loop reads CASSTGLAGTDTQYF. The CDR3 nucleotides are TGCGCCAGCAGCACCGGACTAGCGGGCACAGATACGCAGTATTTT.

The chain is built from TRBV5-1 and TRBJ1-2, with D unresolved. V lost 0 bases to trimming and J lost 8 bases, with 8 bases between them. The germline CDR1 and CDR2 sequences are SGHRS and YFSETQ. This CDR3 contains 12 residues. CDR3 in DNA: TGCGCCAGCAGCTTGGACGAGGCAGGCTACACCTTC. Protein: CASSLDEAGYTF. Complete variable domain (other parts from reference TRBV5-1 and TRBJ1-2): KAGVTQTPRYLIKTRGQQVTLSCSPISGHRSVSWYQQTPGQGLQFLFEYFSETQRNKGNFPGRFSGRQFSNSRSEMNVSTLELGDSALYLCASSLDEAGYTFGSGTRLTVV.

The CDR3 region is CASSLAEGRDGYTF. CDR3 in DNA: TGTGCCAGCAGCTTGGCTGAGGGCCGTGATGGCTACACCTTC. The rearrangement links TRBV11-2 to TRBJ1-2; D is undetermined. The CDR3 consists of 14 residues. V was shortened by 3 bases and J by 6 bases, with 14 bases between the two germline ends. Germline-derived CDR1 and CDR2 are SGHAT and FQNNGV.

Of note for this clone: Relative to the germline gene, one junction end is altered; a read error may explain this. The rearrangement uses TRBV27 and TRBJ2-7; 8 bases align to TRBD2. Germline V lookup: CDR1 MNHEY, CDR2 SMNVEV (reference sequence). The CDR3 loop spans 14 amino acids. For the CDR3, the DNA is TGTGCCAGCAGTTCTCTAGCGGGCTCCCACGAGCAGTACTTC. It codes for CASSSLAGSHEQYF.

This chain connects TRBV5-1 to TRBJ1-1; possible D gene TRBD1, 6 bases. Germline V lookup: CDR1 SGHRS, CDR2 YFSETQ. V was clipped by 2 bases and J by 0 bases, with 17 bases between them. This CDR3 region has 17 residues. The CDR3 sequence: CASSLNSFGQLNTEAFF. CDR3 bases: TGCGCCAGCAGCTTAAATTCTTTCGGACAGTTGAACACTGAAGCTTTCTTT.

Details on this clone: The sample holds other DNA sequences that translate to the same CDR3. The chain couples TRBV5-1 to TRBJ1-1, with D hard to call. Trimming took off 0 bases at V and 1 base at J, with 7 bases between the two ends. Germline V CDR1 and CDR2: SGHRS, YFSETQ. The CDR3 loop spans 14 amino acids. The chain's CDR3 is CASSLVAGNTEAFF. The CDR3 bases are TGCGCCAGCAGCTTGGTTGCCGGGAACACTGAAGCTTTCTTT.

The chain is built from TRBV5-1 and TRBJ1-4; D is ambiguous. The CDR3 has 14 residues. Germline V gene data show CDR1 as SGHRS and CDR2 as YFSETQ. The V end lost 0 bases, the J end lost 8 bases, and 11 bases lay between the germline ends. For the CDR3, the DNA is TGCGCCAGCAGCTTGGGACCGGGTGAGGAAAAACTGTTTTTT. Translated: CASSLGPGEEKLFF.

The chain combines TRBV15 with TRBJ2-1; 8 bases map to TRBD2. This CDR3 contains 16 residues. Germline CDR1 is LNHNV and CDR2 is YYDKDF (reference sequence). Unmatched junction bases numbered 3, after V lost 0 bases and J lost 2 bases. The CDR3: CATSRDVAGTYNEQFF. For the CDR3, the DNA is TGTGCCACCAGCAGAGATGTAGCGGGGACCTACAATGAGCAGTTCTTC.

The chain is built from TRBV5-1 and TRBJ1-2, with TRBD1 matching over 7 bases. V lost 0 bases and J lost 7; bases outside the gene matches: 6. The CDR3 is 14 residues long. The V gene's germline CDR1 is SGHRS and CDR2 YFSETQ. Here the CDR3 reads CASSLGDSTSGYTF. CDR3 bases: TGCGCCAGCAGCTTGGGGGACAGTACATCTGGCTACACCTTC. The full variable domain, with the rest looked up from reference TRBV5-1 and TRBJ1-2, is KAGVTQTPRYLIKTRGQQVTLSCSPISGHRSVSWYQQTPGQGLQFLFEYFSETQRNKGNFPGRFSGRQFSNSRSEMNVSTLELGDSALYLCASSLGDSTSGYTFGSGTRLTVV.

This clone was found a few times. V and J are TRBV6-1 and TRBJ2-7, with 13 bases fitting TRBD2. CDR1 and CDR2 (germline): MNHNS, SASEGT. Trimming at V came to 7 bases and at J to 6 bases, leaving 9 bases not matched to a gene. This CDR3 spans 15 amino acids. The chain's CDR3 is CASNPGTSGAREQYF. DNA for the CDR3: TGTGCCAGCAATCCCGGGACTAGCGGGGCGCGCGAGCAGTACTTC.